Listed here are 25 T cell receptor beta chains from one sample, sequenced in a study of lymphopenia after photon versus proton radiotherapy. The method was immunoSEQ multiplex PCR; TCRdb's version includes in-frame clones alone and lacks a portion of them. Of 2,000 to 2,500 clones in the sample, around 78% were seen once. The sequencing used peripheral blood, collected from a patient treated with photon-based radiotherapy. These receptors all come from a man aged 80 or over with cholangiocarcinoma.

The table lists this clone with a count of one. One end of the junction is discordant with germline, which a read error may explain. This chain connects TRBV28 to TRBJ2-6; 10 bases line up with TRBD1. The CDR3 length is 16 residues. Looked up from germline, CDR1 is MDHEN and CDR2 is SYDVKM. CDR3 sequence (DNA): TGTGTCCGCAGTTTCGGGACAGGGGCTGGGGCCAACGGCCTGACTTTC. This encodes CVRSFGTGAGANGLTF.

The CDR3 is CAITPGFGLNTEAFF. In nucleotides, the CDR3 is TGTGCCATCACCCCAGGGTTTGGGTTGAACACTGAAGCTTTCTTT. V is TRBV10-3 and J is TRBJ1-1; tentatively, D is TRBD1 (5 bases). Germline CDR1 reads ENHRY; CDR2 reads SYGVKD. V was shortened by 7 bases and J by 0 bases, with 15 bases between the two germline ends. The CDR3 loop spans 15 amino acids.

Worth noting for this clone: This same CDR3 is encoded by further DNA sequences in the sample. The V call is TRBV6-6, the J call TRBJ1-2; TRBD1 might be the D (5 bases). This CDR3 is 14 amino acids long. Germline loops: CDR1 MNHNY, CDR2 SVGAGI (reference sequence). Trimming pared 2 bases from V and 0 bases from J, leaving 7 bases between. CDR3 in amino acids: CASSYGRANYGYTF. The CDR3 DNA follows: TGTGCCAGCAGTTACGGCAGGGCTAACTATGGCTACACCTTC.

The V call is TRBV5-1, the J call TRBJ1-1; D gene unclear. Germline V gene sequence: CDR1 SGHRS, CDR2 YFSETQ. The CDR3 loop spans 16 amino acids. Trimming removed 5 bases from V and 4 bases from J, with 21 bases in between. The CDR3 spells CASSLLNSAEVTEAFF. DNA of the CDR3: TGCGCCAGCAGTCTGTTGAACAGTGCGGAGGTCACTGAAGCTTTCTTT.

In this sample, this clone turned up once. The genes are TRBV5-6 and TRBJ1-5; D might be TRBD1 (6 bases). V shed 2 bases and J shed 5 bases, with 8 bases lying between them. CDR3 length: 13 residues. Per germline, CDR1 SGHDT and CDR2 YYEEEE. The CDR3 loop reads CASSLQGYQPQHF. CDR3 coding DNA: TGTGCCAGCAGCTTACAGGGTTATCAGCCCCAGCATTTT.

This sequence joins TRBV5-1 and TRBJ2-3; D ambiguous. Germline values: CDR1 SGHRS, CDR2 YFSETQ. There are 14 residues in the CDR3. Trimming left V 0 bases short and J 6 bases short, with 11 bases between. CDR3 sequence: CASSLEKRPDTQYF. The DNA of the CDR3 is TGCGCCAGCAGCTTGGAGAAGAGGCCTGATACGCAGTATTTT.

On this clone: Other DNA sequences in the sample encode the same CDR3. The chain employs TRBV18 and TRBJ2-3, with 9 bases aligning to TRBD2. The CDR3 totals 15 residues. V lost 0 bases to trimming and J lost 4 bases; unmatched junction nucleotides: 2. Germline CDR1 KGHSH, CDR2 LQKENI. CDR3 bases: TGTGCCAGCTCACCACCTAGCGGGGGCTCAGATACGCAGTATTTT. Translation gives CASSPPSGGSDTQYF.

Worth noting for this clone: Compared with germline, one end of the junction differs, possibly owing to a read error. Other DNA sequences in this sample translate to the same CDR3. This chain connects TRBV29-1 to TRBJ1-2; D remains unclear. Germline CDR1 SQVTM, CDR2 ANQGSEA. This CDR3 has 14 amino acids. This CDR3 reads CSVEPPGANYGYTF. CDR3 in DNA: TGTAGCGTTGAACCCCCCGGAGCTAACTATGGCTACACCTTC.

The J gene is TRBJ2-2, the V gene TRBV4-2; no clear D gene. The CDR3 spans 15 residues. Trimming left V 0 bases short and J 3 bases short, with 8 bases between. CDR1 and CDR2 from the germline V gene are LGHNA and YNFKEQ. The CDR3 sequence is CASSQEFVDTGELFF. CDR3 nucleotide sequence: TGTGCCAGCAGCCAAGAATTCGTGGACACCGGGGAGCTGTTTTTT.

This clone came up once. The V call is TRBV11-2, the J call TRBJ2-5; tentatively, D is TRBD1 or TRBD2 (5 bases each). Trimming shortened V by 1 base and J by 5 bases, and 14 bases separated the two germline ends. Germline V gives CDR1 SGHAT, CDR2 FQNNGV. This CDR3 is 15 amino acids long. CDR3: CASSLVGVIPETQYF. In DNA, the CDR3 is TGTGCCAGCAGCTTAGTGGGGGTTATCCCGGAGACCCAGTACTTC.

The CDR3 nucleotides are TGTGCCAGCAGTTTAGTTCCCCCGGGACTAGCGGGGGTGAACACCGGGGAGCTGTTTTTT. Translated, it gives CASSLVPPGLAGVNTGELFF. The J gene is TRBJ2-2, the V gene TRBV27; 14 bases are shared with TRBD2. The CDR3 totals 20 residues. The germline gives CDR1 MNHEY, CDR2 SMNVEV (reference sequence). Unmatched junction bases numbered 9, after V lost 2 bases and J lost 1 base.

CDR3: CASSPQGPNTGELFF. The CDR3 region has the DNA TGTGCCAGCAGTCCCCAAGGACCGAACACCGGGGAGCTGTTTTTT. The J gene is TRBJ2-2, the V gene TRBV28; no clear D. CDR3 length equals 15 residues. The ends were cut back, 5 bases at V and 0 bases at J, with 10 bases in the middle. Germline V gene data show CDR1 as MDHEN and CDR2 as SYDVKM.

The CDR3 DNA reads TGCGCCAGCAGCCAAGACCCTACAGGGACTGGCGGTGAAGCTTTCTTT. This sequence encodes CASSQDPTGTGGEAFF. This sequence joins TRBV4-1 and TRBJ1-1, with D possibly being TRBD1 (6 bases). The CDR3 is 16 residues long. Trimming stripped 0 bases from V and 7 bases from J, with 18 bases between. The V gene's germline CDR1 is MGHRA and CDR2 YSYEKL.

The rearrangement joins TRBV7-3 to TRBJ2-2; D might be TRBD2 (6 bases). V lost 2 bases and J lost 7, with 14 bases in between. This CDR3 has 15 residues. Germline V gene sequence: CDR1 SGHTA, CDR2 FQGTGA. CDR3: CASSLGDSEGGELFF. CDR3 nucleotide sequence: TGTGCCAGCAGCTTAGGGGACTCCGAGGGCGGGGAGCTGTTTTTT.

This chain uses TRBV6-1 with TRBJ1-1, with D hard to call. CDR3 length: 15 residues. Germline CDR1 MNHNS, CDR2 SASEGT. Trimming shortened V by 2 bases and J by 1 base, and 11 bases separated the two germline ends. The CDR3 region has the DNA TGTGCCAGCAGTGAATGGGATAAGCAGAACACTGAAGCTTTCTTT. It yields the protein CASSEWDKQNTEAFF.

This chain links TRBV11-2 with TRBJ2-3; 10 bases match TRBD2. This CDR3 contains 15 residues. Germline assignment: CDR1 SGHAT and CDR2 FQNNGV. V lost 3 bases, J lost 1 base, and 1 base stayed unmatched. Written as DNA, the CDR3 is TGTGCCAGCAGCTTTACTAGCGGGGGCACAGATACGCAGTATTTT. Translation gives CASSFTSGGTDTQYF.

This clone was recorded a few times. This sequence joins TRBV6-5 and TRBJ2-3; 7 bases map to TRBD1. Looked up from germline, CDR1 is MNHEY and CDR2 is SVGAGI. This CDR3 comprises 15 residues. V gave up 1 base and J gave up 3 bases; unmatched junction bases: 4. For the CDR3, the DNA is TGTGCCAGCAGTTACTTGGTGACAGGGACAGATACGCAGTATTTT. Amino acids: CASSYLVTGTDTQYF.

This clone was picked up a small number of times. The V and J genes are TRBV30 and TRBJ2-7, with D unresolved. With 3 bases removed from V and 5 bases from J, the gap between germline ends came to 8 bases. CDR1 and CDR2 from the germline V gene are GTSNPN and SVGIG (reference sequence). This CDR3 contains 11 residues. The CDR3 loop reads CAWSPRNEQYF. The CDR3 bases are TGTGCCTGGAGCCCCCGTAACGAGCAGTACTTC.

The V call is TRBV12-5, the J call TRBJ1-5, with TRBD1 matching 9 bases. V dropped 7 bases and J dropped 4; count of bases not matched to a gene: 2. Germline V gene sequence: CDR1 LGHNT, CDR2 FRNRAP. There are 13 residues in the CDR3. This CDR3 is CASAGTGNQPQHF. CDR3 in DNA: TGTGCTAGTGCTGGGACAGGGAATCAGCCCCAGCATTTT.

V gene TRBV5-6 combines with J gene TRBJ2-3; D call uncertain. This CDR3 has 15 residues. Germline V gives CDR1 SGHDT, CDR2 YYEEEE. V was cut by 0 bases and J by 0 bases, with 8 bases left in between. The CDR3 region is CASSLEQYSTDTQYF. The CDR3 bases are TGTGCCAGCAGCTTGGAACAGTACAGCACAGATACGCAGTATTTT. Full variable domain (missing parts from reference TRBV5-6 and TRBJ2-3): DAGVTQSPTHLIKTRGQQVTLRCSPKSGHDTVSWYQQALGQGPQFIFQYYEEEERQRGNFPDRFSGHQFPNYSSELNVNALLLGDSALYLCASSLEQYSTDTQYFGPGTRLTVL.

This CDR3 reads CASSLGSFSSGNTIYF. The CDR3, as DNA: TGCGCCAGCAGCTTGGGGTCGTTTTCCTCTGGAAACACCATATATTTT. The genes are TRBV5-1 and TRBJ1-3; no firm D call. Germline V CDR1 and CDR2: SGHRS, YFSETQ. The CDR3 spans 16 residues. V lost 0 bases, J lost 0 bases, and 10 bases lay in between.

There are a few counts of this clone. This rearrangement joins TRBV25-1 to TRBJ1-1; no clear D gene. The V end was cut by 6 bases, the J end by 3 bases, with 14 bases between. The germline CDR1 and CDR2 sequences are MGHDK and SYGVNS. The CDR3 is 14 residues long. In nucleotides, the CDR3 is TGTGCCAGCAGCACCCATGGGAGGGACACTGAAGCTTTCTTT. Its translation is CASSTHGRDTEAFF. The full variable domain, in which reference TRBV25-1 and TRBJ1-1 provide the parts outside the CDR3, is EADIYQTPRYLVIGTGKKITLECSQTMGHDKMYWYQQDPGMELHLIHYSYGVNSTEKGDLSSESTVSRIRTEHFPLTLESARPSHTSQYLCASSTHGRDTEAFFGQGTRLTVV.

The chain couples TRBV7-9 to TRBJ1-2; D remains ambiguous. The germline V gene has CDR1 SEHNR and CDR2 FQNEAQ (reference sequence). This CDR3 region has 13 residues. Between the trimmed V and J ends, which lost 4 bases and 4 bases, there was a span of 10 bases. The CDR3 is CASSWEEGYGYTF. CDR3 bases: TGTGCCAGCAGCTGGGAGGAGGGCTATGGCTACACCTTC.

The gene calls are TRBV28 and TRBJ2-7; 8 positions match TRBD1. V gave up 9 bases and J gave up 4 bases; unmatched junction bases: 11. The CDR3 length is 14 residues. From germline, CDR1 is MDHEN and CDR2 SYDVKM. The CDR3 spells CASNSGTGAYEQYF. DNA of the CDR3: TGTGCCAGTAATTCCGGGACAGGTGCGTACGAGCAGTACTTC. Drawing the rest from reference TRBV28 and TRBJ2-7, the complete variable domain is DVKVTQSSRYLVKRTGEKVFLECVQDMDHENMFWYRQDPGLGLRLIYFSYDVKMKEKGDIPEGYSVSREKKERFSLILESASTNQTSMYLCASNSGTGAYEQYFGPGTRLTVT.

The rearrangement links TRBV29-1 to TRBJ1-2; D remains unclear. Germline V CDR1 and CDR2: SQVTM, ANQGSEA. The V and J ends lost 4 bases and 8 bases respectively, with 17 bases between them. This CDR3 contains 13 residues. CDR3 protein: CSVVGQSAWGYTF. CDR3 bases: TGCAGCGTTGTTGGGCAGTCGGCGTGGGGCTACACCTTC.